This TCR beta chain was documented in a study of blood T cells in healthy people across ages. For the second PCR, which ran for about 7 to 12 cycles, a sample-barcoded 5' primer and a J-beta primer mix were used. TCRdb independently ran MiXCR on the 5' RACE reads; one entry per CDR3 protein. This sample has 1,800,000 or so distinct CDR3 sequences, with 39% found just once. V lost 0 bases, J lost 4 bases, and 4 bases lay in between. CDR3 length equals 12 residues. Germline CDR1 is SGHTA and CDR2 is FQGNSA. Study findings and constraints: Across the age range, TCR beta diversity per million T cells fell in a roughly linear way.

The table lists this clonotype with many counts. As yet, its antigen is unknown. Sequencing used blood. V gene TRBV7-2 combines with J gene TRBJ2-7; D is unresolved. This receptor was identified in a human donor in good health. The DNA for the CDR3 is TGTGCCAGCAGCTTAGCGTGGTACGAGCAGTACTTC. Its protein product is CASSLAWYEQYF.